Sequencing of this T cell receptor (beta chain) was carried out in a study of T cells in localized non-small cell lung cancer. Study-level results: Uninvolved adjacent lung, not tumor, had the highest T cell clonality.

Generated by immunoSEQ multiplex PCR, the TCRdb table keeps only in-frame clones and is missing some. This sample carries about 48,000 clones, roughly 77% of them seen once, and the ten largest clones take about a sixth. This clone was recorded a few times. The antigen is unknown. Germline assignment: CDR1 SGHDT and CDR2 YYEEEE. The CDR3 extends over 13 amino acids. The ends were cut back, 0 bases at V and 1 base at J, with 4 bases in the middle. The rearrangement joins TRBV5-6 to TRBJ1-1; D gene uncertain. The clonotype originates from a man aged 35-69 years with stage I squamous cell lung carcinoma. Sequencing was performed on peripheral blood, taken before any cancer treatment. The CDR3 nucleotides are TGTGCCAGCAGCTTGGATCAGAACACTGAAGCTTTCTTT. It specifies CASSLDQNTEAFF.